These T cell receptor beta chains were read from a single sample in a study of blood T cell repertoires in COVID-19. Sequencing was performed with immunoSEQ multiplex PCR; in TCRdb, only in-frame clones are kept and a portion is missing. The sample carries some 250,000 clones, approximately 86% recorded once. The sample was peripheral blood. The origin of the receptors is a woman aged 30 to 39 who had recovered from COVID-19. CDR3s include the opening cysteine and the closing phenylalanine or tryptophan. A D gene is named only where the DNA matches it firmly. Clone size is shown for a subset of rows, as once, few, many or a class of expanded clone.

TRBV7-6,many,TRBJ2-1,-,TGTGCCAGCAGCTTAGTTAACAATGAGCAGTTCTTC,CASSLVNNEQFF
TRBV5-4,-,TRBJ1-6,-,TGTGCCAGCAGCTTATCAGGCTATAATTCACCCCTCCACTTT,CASSLSGYNSPLHF
TRBV3-1/TRBV3-2,few,TRBJ2-5,-,TGTGCCAGCAGATATTCGGGGACCCAGTACTTC,CASRYSGTQYF
TRBV7-2,-,TRBJ2-7,TRBD1,TGTGCCAGCAGCTTCCGACAGGGGTCCTACGAGCAGTACTTC,CASSFRQGSYEQYF
TRBV7-8,-,TRBJ2-7,TRBD1,TGTGCCAGCAGCTTAGGAGGGGACAGGGGGGTTTCCTACGAGCAGTACTTC,CASSLGGDRGVSYEQYF
TRBV11-2,-,TRBJ1-2,-,TGTGCCAGCAGCTCCCCCCTGACAGCTAGAGGGGGTGGCTACACCTTC,CASSSPLTARGGGYTF
TRBV5-4,-,TRBJ1-2,TRBD1,TGTGCCAGCAGCATGGGACAGGGGTGGTATGGCTACACCTTC,CASSMGQGWYGYTF
TRBV28,few,TRBJ1-4,-,TGTGCCAGCAGTCCACAGGGATGGAGAGGAGAAAAACTGTTTTTT,CASSPQGWRGEKLFF
TRBV2,-,TRBJ1-1,TRBD1,TGTGCCAGCAGTGAAGACGGGACAGGGGGCGGCACTGAAGCTTTCTTT,CASSEDGTGGGTEAFF
TRBV3-1/TRBV3-2,-,TRBJ1-2,TRBD1,TGTGCCAGCAGCCCCCTCCGGACAGGGGGTGGCTACACCTTC,CASSPLRTGGGYTF
TRBV14,few,TRBJ1-2,TRBD1,TGTGCCAGCAGCGGGACAGACAGGGCGACGTATGGCTACACCTTC,CASSGTDRATYGYTF
TRBV5-4,few,TRBJ1-2,-,TGTGCCAGCAGCATCTACGCGGGTGGCTACACCTTC,CASSIYAGGYTF
TRBV2,-,TRBJ1-6,-,TGTGCCACCCAAGGAGGCCCCAGTTCACCCCTCCACTTT,CATQGGPSSPLHF
TRBV6-4,few,TRBJ2-3,TRBD1,TGTGCCAGCAGTGAAACAGGGGGCACAGATACGCAGTATTTT,CASSETGGTDTQYF